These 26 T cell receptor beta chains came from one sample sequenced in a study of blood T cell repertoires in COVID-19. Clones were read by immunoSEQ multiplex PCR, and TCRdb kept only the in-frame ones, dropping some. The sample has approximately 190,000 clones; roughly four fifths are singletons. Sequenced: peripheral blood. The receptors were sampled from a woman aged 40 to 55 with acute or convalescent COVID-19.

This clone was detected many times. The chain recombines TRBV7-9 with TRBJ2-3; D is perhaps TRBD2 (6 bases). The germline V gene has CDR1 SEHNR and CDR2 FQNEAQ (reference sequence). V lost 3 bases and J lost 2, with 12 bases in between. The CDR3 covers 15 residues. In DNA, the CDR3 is TGTGCCAGCAGCTTCGGGCGGGACCCCACAGATACGCAGTATTTT. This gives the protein CASSFGRDPTDTQYF.

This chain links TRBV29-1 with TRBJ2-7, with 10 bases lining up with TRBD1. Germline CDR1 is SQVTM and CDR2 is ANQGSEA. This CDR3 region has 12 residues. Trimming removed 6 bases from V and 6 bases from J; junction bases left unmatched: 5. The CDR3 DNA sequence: TGCAGCGTCTCCGGGACAGGGGTCGAGCAGTACTTC. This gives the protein CSVSGTGVEQYF.

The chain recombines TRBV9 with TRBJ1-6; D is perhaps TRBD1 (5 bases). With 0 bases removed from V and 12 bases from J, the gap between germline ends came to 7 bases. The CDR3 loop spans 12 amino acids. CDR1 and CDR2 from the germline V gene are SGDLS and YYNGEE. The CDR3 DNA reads TGTGCCAGCAGCGTAGACGGACAACCCCTCCACTTT. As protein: CASSVDGQPLHF. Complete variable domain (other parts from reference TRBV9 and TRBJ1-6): DSGVTQTPKHLITATGQRVTLRCSPRSGDLSVYWYQQSLDQGLQFLIQYYNGEERAKGNILERFSAQQFPDLHSELNLSSLELGDSALYFCASSVDGQPLHFGNGTRLTVT.

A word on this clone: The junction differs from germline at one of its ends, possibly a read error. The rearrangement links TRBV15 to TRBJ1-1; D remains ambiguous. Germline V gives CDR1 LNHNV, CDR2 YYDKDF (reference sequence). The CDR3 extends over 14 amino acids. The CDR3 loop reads CATSRVRVNSEAFF. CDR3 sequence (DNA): TGTGCCACCAGCAGGGTGAGGGTGAACAGTGAAGCTTTCTTT.

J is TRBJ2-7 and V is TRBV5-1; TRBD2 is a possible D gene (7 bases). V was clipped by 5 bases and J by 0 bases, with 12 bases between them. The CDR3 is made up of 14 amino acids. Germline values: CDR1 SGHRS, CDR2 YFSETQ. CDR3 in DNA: TGCGCCAGCAGAGGGGGGGCCTACTCCTACGAGCAGTACTTC. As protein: CASRGGAYSYEQYF.

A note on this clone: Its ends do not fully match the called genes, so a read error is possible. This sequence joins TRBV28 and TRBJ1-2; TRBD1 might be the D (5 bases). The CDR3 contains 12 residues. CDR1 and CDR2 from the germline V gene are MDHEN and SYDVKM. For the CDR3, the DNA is TGTGCCAGCACTGCCGCTGGGAGGACAACAAGCTTC. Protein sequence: CASTAAGRTTSF.

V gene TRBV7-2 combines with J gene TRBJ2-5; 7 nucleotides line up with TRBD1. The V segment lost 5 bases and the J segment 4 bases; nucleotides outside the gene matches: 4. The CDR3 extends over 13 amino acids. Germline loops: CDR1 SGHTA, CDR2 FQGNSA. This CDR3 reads CASSQGQRETQYF. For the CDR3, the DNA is TGTGCCAGCAGCCAGGGACAGAGAGAGACCCAGTACTTC. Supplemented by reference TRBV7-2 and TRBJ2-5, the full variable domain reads GAGVSQSPSNKVTEKGKDVELRCDPISGHTALYWYRQSLGQGLEFLIYFQGNSAPDKSGLPSDRFSAERTGGSVSTLTIQRTQQEDSAVYLCASSQGQRETQYFGPGTRLLVL.

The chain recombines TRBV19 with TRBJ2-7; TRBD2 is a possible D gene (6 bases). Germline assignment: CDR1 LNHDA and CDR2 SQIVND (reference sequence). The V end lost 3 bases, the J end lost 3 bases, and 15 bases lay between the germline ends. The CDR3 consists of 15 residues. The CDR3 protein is CASSMGTSGLYEQYF. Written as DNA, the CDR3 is TGTGCCAGTAGTATGGGGACTTCGGGGCTCTACGAGCAGTACTTC.

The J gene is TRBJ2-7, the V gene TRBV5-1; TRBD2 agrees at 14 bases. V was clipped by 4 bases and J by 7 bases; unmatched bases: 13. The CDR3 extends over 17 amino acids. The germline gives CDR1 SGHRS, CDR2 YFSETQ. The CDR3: CASSLGTSGSSSREQYF. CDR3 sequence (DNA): TGCGCCAGCAGCCTGGGGACTAGCGGGAGTTCCTCCCGAGAGCAGTACTTC.

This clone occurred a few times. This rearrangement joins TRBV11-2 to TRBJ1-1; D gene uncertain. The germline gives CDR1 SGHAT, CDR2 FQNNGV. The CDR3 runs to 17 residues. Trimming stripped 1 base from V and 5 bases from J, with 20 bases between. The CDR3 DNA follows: TGTGCCAGCAGCTTAGGGTATGATGGTAGAGAATATACTGAAGCTTTCTTT. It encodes CASSLGYDGREYTEAFF. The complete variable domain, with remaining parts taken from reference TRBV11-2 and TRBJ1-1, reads EAGVAQSPRYKIIEKRQSVAFWCNPISGHATLYWYQQILGQGPKLLIQFQNNGVVDDSQLPKDRFSAERLKGVDSTLKIQPAKLEDSAVYLCASSLGYDGREYTEAFFGQGTRLTVV.

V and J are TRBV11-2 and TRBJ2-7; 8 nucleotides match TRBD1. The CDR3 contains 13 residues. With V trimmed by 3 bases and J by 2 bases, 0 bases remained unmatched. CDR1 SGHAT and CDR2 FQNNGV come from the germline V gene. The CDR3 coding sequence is TGTGCCAGCAGCTTGGACAGGGCCTACGAGCAGTACTTC. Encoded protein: CASSLDRAYEQYF. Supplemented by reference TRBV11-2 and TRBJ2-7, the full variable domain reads EAGVAQSPRYKIIEKRQSVAFWCNPISGHATLYWYQQILGQGPKLLIQFQNNGVVDDSQLPKDRFSAERLKGVDSTLKIQPAKLEDSAVYLCASSLDRAYEQYFGPGTRLTVT.

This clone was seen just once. CDR3: CASSQDSTEAFF. In nucleotides, the CDR3 is TGTGCCAGCAGCCAGGACAGCACTGAAGCTTTCTTT. The J gene is TRBJ1-1, the V gene TRBV11-2, with D perhaps TRBD1 (6 bases). The V gene lost 5 bases and the J gene lost 4 bases, with 8 bases spanning the gap. Germline V gene lookup returns CDR1 SGHAT and CDR2 FQNNGV. This CDR3 spans 12 amino acids.

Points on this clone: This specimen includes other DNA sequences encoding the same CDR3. CDR3: CSVGGQLNTEAFF. The CDR3 nucleotides read TGCAGCGTGGGGGGACAGTTGAACACTGAAGCTTTCTTT. The rearrangement uses TRBV29-1 and TRBJ1-1; 7 bases match TRBD1. The CDR3 spans 13 residues. The germline V gene encodes CDR1 SQVTM and CDR2 ANQGSEA. Trimming cost V 6 bases and J 0 bases; bases outside gene matches: 4.

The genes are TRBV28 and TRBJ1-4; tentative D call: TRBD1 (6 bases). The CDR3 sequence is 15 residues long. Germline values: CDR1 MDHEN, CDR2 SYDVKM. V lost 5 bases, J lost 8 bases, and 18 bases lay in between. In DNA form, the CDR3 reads TGTGCCAGCAGTCAGGCGGGGGCATCGGGCGAAAAACTGTTTTTT. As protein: CASSQAGASGEKLFF. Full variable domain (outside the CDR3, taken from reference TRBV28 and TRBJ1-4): DVKVTQSSRYLVKRTGEKVFLECVQDMDHENMFWYRQDPGLGLRLIYFSYDVKMKEKGDIPEGYSVSREKKERFSLILESASTNQTSMYLCASSQAGASGEKLFFGSGTQLSVL.

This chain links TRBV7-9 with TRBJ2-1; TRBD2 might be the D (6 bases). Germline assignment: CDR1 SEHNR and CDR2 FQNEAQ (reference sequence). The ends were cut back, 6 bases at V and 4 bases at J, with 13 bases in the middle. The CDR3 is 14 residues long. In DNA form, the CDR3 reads TGTGCCAGCAGTCCACCGGGACTGTACAATGAGCAGTTCTTC. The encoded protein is CASSPPGLYNEQFF. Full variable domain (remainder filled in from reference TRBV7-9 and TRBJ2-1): DTGVSQNPRHKITKRGQNVTFRCDPISEHNRLYWYRQTLGQGPEFLTYFQNEAQLEKSRLLSDRFSAERPKGSFSTLEIQRTEQGDSAMYLCASSPPGLYNEQFFGPGTRLTVL.

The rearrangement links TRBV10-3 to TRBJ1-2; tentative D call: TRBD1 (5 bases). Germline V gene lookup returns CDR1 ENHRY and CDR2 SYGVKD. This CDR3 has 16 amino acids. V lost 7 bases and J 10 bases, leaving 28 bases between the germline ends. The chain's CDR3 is CAINRGSLSLNPDYTF. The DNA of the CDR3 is TGTGCCATCAATAGGGGCTCACTTTCGCTAAATCCAGACTACACCTTC.

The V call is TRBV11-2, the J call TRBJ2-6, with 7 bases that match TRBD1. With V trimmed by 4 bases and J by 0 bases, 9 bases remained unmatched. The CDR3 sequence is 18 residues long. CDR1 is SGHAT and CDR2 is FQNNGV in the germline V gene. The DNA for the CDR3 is TGTGCCAGCAGCTCTGGGATCAGGGGGATCTCTGGGGCCAACGTCCTGACTTTC. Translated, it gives CASSSGIRGISGANVLTF.

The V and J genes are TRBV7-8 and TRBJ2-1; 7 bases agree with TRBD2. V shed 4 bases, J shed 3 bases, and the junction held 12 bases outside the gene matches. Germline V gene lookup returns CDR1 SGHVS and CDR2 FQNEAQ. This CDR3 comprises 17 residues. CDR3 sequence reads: CASSSGGAGSLYNEQFF. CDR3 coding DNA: TGTGCCAGCAGCTCGGGGGGAGCGGGAAGCCTCTACAATGAGCAGTTCTTC.

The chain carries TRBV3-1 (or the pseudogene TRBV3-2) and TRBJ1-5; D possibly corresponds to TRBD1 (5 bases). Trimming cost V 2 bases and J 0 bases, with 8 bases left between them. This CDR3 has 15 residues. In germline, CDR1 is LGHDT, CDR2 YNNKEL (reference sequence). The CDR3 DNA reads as TGTGCCAGCAGCCAACAGGGTTTTAGCAATCAGCCCCAGCATTTT. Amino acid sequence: CASSQQGFSNQPQHF.

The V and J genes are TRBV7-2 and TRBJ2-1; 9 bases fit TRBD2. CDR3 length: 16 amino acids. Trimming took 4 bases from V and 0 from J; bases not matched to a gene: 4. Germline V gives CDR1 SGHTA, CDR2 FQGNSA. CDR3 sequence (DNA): TGTGCCAGCAGCTCTAGACTAGCGGTCTCCTACAATGAGCAGTTCTTC. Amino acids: CASSSRLAVSYNEQFF.

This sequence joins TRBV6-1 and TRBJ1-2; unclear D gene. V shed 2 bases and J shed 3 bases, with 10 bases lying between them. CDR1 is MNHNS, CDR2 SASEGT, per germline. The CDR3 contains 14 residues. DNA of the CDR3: TGTGCCAGCAGTGAAATAGAGGGCGACTATGGCTACACCTTC. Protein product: CASSEIEGDYGYTF.

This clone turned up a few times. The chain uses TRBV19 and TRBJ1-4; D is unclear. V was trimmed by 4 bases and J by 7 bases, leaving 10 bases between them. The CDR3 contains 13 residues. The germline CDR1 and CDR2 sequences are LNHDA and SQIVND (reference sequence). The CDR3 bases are TGTGCCAGTAGTACCGGGGATTCTGAAAAACTGTTTTTT. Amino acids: CASSTGDSEKLFF.

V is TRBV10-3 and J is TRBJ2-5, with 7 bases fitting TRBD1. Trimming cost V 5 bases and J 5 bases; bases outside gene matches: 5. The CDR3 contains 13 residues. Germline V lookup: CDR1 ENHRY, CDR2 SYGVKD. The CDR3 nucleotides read TGTGCCATCAGTAGAGACAGGGAGGAGACCCAGTACTTC. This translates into CAISRDREETQYF.

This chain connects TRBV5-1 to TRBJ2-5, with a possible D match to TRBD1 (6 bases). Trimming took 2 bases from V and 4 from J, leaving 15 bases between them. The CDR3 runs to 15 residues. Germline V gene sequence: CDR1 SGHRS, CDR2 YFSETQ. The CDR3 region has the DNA TGCGCCAGCAGCTTAAACCCAGACAGGCTAGAGACCCAGTACTTC. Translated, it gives CASSLNPDRLETQYF.

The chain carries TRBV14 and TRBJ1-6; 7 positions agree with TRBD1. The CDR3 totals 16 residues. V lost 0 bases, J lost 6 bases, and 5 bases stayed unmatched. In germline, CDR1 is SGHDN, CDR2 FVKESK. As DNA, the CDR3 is TGTGCCAGCAGCCAAGATAGGGGACAGATTAATTCACCCCTCCACTTT. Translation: CASSQDRGQINSPLHF.

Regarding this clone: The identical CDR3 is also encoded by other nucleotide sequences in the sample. The CDR3 nucleotides read TGTGCCAGCAGCTTGGAATCCCCAGGGAACTATGGCTACACCTTC. Translated, it gives CASSLESPGNYGYTF. The chain employs TRBV5-4 and TRBJ1-2; possibly TRBD1 for D (5 bases). Trimming removed 0 bases from V and 2 bases from J, with 11 bases in between. CDR3 length: 15 residues. CDR1 is SGHNT, CDR2 YYREEE, per germline (reference sequence).